The clone carrying this TCR beta chain came up a few times. Its antigen is not identified. The V and J ends lost 1 base and 2 bases respectively, with 10 bases between them. Germline-derived CDR1 and CDR2 are SGHNT and YYREEE (reference sequence). The CDR3 is 14 residues long. PCR amplification relied on 60 Vbeta primers (plus 13 Jbeta primers). Here immunoSEQ multiplex PCR was the method, and the copy in TCRdb shows in-frame clones only, minus some. The sample yields approximately 170,000 clones, around 79% seen once. These data belong to a study of cytomegalovirus exposure and HLA in healthy donors. Whole-study findings and limits: More clonal expansion characterized HLA-associated TCR beta chains than equally common others in a later analysis. A previous analysis found most TCR beta V segments productive roughly 87% or roughly 30% of the time.

Sequenced: PBMCs. V and J are TRBV5-4 and TRBJ2-7; TRBD2 is a possible D gene (6 bases). The sequence was obtained from a male donor in good health and CMV-seropositive. CDR3 amino acids: CASSLWGETYEQYF. The CDR3 nucleotides read TGTGCCAGCAGCTTGTGGGGGGAAACCTACGAGCAGTACTTC.